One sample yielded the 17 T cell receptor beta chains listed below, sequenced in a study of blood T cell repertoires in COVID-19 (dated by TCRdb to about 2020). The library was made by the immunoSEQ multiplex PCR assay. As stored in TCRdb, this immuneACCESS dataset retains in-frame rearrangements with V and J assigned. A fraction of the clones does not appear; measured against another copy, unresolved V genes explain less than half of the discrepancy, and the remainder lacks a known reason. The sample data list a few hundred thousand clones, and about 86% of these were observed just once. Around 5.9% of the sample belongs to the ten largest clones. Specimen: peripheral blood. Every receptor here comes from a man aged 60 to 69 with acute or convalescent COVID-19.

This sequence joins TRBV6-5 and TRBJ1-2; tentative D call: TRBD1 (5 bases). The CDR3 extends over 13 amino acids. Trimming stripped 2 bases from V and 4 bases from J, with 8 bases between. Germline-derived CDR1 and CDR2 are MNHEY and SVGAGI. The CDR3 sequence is CASSYGHLYGYTF. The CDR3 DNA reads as TGTGCCAGCAGTTACGGACACCTCTATGGCTACACCTTC.

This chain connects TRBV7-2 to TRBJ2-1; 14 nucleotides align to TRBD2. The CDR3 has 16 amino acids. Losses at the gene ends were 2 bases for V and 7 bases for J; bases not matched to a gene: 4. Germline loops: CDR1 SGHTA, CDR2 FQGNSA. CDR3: CASSLMGLAGVNEQFF. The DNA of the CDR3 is TGTGCCAGCAGCTTAATGGGACTAGCGGGGGTTAATGAGCAGTTCTTC.

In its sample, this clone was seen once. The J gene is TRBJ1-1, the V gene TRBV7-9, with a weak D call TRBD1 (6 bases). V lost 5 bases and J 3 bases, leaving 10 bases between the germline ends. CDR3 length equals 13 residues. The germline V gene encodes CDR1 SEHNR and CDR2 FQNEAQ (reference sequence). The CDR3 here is CASSPGQHTEAFF. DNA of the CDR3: TGTGCCAGCAGCCCAGGACAGCACACTGAAGCTTTCTTT.

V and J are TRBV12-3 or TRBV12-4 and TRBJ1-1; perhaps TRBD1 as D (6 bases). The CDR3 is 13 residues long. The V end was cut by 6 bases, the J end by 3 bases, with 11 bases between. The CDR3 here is CASRSRQDTEAFF. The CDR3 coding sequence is TGTGCCAGCAGATCTCGACAGGACACTGAAGCTTTCTTT.

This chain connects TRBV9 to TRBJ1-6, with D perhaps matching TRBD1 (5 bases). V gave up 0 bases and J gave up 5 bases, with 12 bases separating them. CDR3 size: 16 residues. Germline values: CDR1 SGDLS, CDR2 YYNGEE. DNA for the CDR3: TGTGCCAGCAGCGTAGCCCCGACAGTTGATAATTCACCCCTCCACTTT. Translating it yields CASSVAPTVDNSPLHF.

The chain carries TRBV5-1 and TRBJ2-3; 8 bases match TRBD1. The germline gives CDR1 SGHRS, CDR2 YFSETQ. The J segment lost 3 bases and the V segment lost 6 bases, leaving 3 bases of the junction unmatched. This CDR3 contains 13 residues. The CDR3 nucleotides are TGCGCCAGCACGGACAGGGTAACAGATACGCAGTATTTT. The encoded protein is CASTDRVTDTQYF.

In DNA form, the CDR3 reads TGTGCCAGCAGCCATAGGGGGGGTAGCGGGTCCAATGAGCAGTTCTTC. Amino acids: CASSHRGGSGSNEQFF. The chain combines TRBV4-2 with TRBJ2-1; TRBD2 is a possible D gene (7 bases). The CDR3 length is 16 residues. The germline V gene has CDR1 LGHNA and CDR2 YNFKEQ. With 3 bases removed from V and 6 bases from J, the gap between germline ends came to 18 bases.

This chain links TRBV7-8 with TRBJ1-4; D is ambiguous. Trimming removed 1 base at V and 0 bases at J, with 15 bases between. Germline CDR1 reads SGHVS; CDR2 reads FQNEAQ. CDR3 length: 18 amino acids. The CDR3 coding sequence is TGTGCCAGCAGCTTAGTTCGGAGTTTAGGCGCAACTAATGAAAAACTGTTTTTT. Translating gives CASSLVRSLGATNEKLFF. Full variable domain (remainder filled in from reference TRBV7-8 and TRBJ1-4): GAGVSQSPRYKVAKRGQDVALRCDPISGHVSLFWYQQALGQGPEFLTYFQNEAQLDKSGLPSDRFFAERPEGSVSTLKIQRTQQEDSAVYLCASSLVRSLGATNEKLFFGSGTQLSVL.

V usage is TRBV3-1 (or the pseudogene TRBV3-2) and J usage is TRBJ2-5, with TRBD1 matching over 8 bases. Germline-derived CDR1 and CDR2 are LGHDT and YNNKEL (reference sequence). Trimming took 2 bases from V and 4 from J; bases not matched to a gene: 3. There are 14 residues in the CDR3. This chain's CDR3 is CASSQNDRGETQYF. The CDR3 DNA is TGTGCCAGCAGCCAAAACGACAGGGGAGAGACCCAGTACTTC.

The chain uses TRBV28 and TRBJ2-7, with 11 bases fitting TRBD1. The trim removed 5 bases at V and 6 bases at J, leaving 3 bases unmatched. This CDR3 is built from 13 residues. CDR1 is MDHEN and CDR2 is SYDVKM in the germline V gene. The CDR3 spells CASSADRGREQYF. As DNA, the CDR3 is TGTGCCAGCAGTGCGGACAGGGGGCGCGAGCAGTACTTC. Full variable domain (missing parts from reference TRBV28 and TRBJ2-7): DVKVTQSSRYLVKRTGEKVFLECVQDMDHENMFWYRQDPGLGLRLIYFSYDVKMKEKGDIPEGYSVSREKKERFSLILESASTNQTSMYLCASSADRGREQYFGPGTRLTVT.

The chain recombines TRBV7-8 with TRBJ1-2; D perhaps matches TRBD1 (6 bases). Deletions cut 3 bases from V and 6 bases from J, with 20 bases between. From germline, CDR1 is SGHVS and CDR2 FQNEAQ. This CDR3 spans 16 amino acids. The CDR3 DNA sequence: TGTGCCAGCAGCTTCTCATCGGCGGGGGGCAGTAATGGCTACACCTTC. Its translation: CASSFSSAGGSNGYTF.

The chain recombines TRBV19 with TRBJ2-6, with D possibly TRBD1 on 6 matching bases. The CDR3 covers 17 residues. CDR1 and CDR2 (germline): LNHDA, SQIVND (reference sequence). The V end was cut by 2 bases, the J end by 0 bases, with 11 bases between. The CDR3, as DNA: TGTGCCAGTAGTATAATTGGACAGAGCTCTGGGGCCAACGTCCTGACTTTC. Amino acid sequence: CASSIIGQSSGANVLTF.

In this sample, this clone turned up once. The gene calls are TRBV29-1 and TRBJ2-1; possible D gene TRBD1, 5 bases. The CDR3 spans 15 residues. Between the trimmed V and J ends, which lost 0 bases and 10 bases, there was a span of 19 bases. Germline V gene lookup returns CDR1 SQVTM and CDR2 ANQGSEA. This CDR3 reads CSVEDRDKGIGEQFF. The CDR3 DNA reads TGCAGCGTTGAAGATCGTGATAAGGGGATAGGGGAGCAGTTCTTC.

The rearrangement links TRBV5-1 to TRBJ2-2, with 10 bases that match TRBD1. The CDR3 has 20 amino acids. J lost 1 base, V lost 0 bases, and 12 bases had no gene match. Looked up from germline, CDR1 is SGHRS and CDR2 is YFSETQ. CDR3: CASSLAGIRRDRGNTGELFF. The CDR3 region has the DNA TGCGCCAGCAGCTTGGCGGGTATACGCCGGGACAGGGGGAACACCGGGGAGCTGTTTTTT.

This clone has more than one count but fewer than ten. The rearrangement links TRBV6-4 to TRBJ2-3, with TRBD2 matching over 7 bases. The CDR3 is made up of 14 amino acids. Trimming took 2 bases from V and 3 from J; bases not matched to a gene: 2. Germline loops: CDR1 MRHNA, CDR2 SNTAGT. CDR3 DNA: TGTGCCAGCAGTGACGGGAGGGTTACAGATACGCAGTATTTT. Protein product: CASSDGRVTDTQYF.

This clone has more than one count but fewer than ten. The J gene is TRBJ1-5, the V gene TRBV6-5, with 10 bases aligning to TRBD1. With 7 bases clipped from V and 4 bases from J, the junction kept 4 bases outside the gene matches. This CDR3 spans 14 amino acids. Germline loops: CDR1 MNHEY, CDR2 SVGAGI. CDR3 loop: CASKTDRGNQPQHF. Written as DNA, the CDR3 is TGTGCCAGCAAGACGGACAGGGGGAATCAGCCCCAGCATTTT.

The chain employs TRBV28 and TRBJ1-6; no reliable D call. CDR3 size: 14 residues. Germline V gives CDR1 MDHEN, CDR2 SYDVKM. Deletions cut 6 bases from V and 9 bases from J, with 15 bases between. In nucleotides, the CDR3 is TGTGCCAGCAGCCCCGGAGTCGGATCTTCACCCCTCCACTTT. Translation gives CASSPGVGSSPLHF.